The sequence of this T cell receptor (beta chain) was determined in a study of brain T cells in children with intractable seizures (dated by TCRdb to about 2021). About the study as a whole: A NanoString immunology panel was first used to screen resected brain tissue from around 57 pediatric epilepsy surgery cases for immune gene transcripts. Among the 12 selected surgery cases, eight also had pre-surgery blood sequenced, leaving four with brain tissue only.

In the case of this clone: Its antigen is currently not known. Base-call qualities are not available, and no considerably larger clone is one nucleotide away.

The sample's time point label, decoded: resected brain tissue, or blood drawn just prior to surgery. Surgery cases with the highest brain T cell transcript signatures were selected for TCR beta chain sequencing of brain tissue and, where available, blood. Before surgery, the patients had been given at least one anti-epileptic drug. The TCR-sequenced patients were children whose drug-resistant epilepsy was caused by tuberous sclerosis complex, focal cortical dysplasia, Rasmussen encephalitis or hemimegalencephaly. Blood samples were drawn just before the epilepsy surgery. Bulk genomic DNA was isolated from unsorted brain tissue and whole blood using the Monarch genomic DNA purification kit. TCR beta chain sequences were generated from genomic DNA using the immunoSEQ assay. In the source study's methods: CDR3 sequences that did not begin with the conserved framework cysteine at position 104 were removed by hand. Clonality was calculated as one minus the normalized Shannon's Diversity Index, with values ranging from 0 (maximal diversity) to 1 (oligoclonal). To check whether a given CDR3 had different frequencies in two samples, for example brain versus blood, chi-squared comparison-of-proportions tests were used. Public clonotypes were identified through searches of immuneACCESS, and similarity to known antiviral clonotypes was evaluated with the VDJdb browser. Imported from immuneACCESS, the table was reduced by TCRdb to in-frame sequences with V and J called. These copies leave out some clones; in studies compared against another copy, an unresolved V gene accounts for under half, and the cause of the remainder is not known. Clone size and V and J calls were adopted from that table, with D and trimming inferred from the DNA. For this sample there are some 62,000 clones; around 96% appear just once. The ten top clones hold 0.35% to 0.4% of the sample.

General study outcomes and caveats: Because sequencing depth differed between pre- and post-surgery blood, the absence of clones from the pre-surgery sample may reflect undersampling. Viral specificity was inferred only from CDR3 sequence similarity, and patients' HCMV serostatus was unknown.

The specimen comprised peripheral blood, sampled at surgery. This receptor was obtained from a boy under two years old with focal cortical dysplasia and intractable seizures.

CDR3 sequence: CSVSGYNTEAFF. At the DNA level, the sequence is TGCAGCGTTTCGGGATACAACACTGAAGCTTTCTTT. The chain couples TRBV29-1 to TRBJ1-1, with the D gene uncertain. Including cysteine and phenylalanine, the CDR3 has 12 amino acids. CDR3 DNA is the only sequence kept; it has 36 bases, read in frame from the first base. V is clipped by 5 bases and J by 2 bases, and the sequence between their germline boundaries is 9 bases long. CDR1 SQVTM and CDR2 ANQGSEA are derived from the germline V gene.